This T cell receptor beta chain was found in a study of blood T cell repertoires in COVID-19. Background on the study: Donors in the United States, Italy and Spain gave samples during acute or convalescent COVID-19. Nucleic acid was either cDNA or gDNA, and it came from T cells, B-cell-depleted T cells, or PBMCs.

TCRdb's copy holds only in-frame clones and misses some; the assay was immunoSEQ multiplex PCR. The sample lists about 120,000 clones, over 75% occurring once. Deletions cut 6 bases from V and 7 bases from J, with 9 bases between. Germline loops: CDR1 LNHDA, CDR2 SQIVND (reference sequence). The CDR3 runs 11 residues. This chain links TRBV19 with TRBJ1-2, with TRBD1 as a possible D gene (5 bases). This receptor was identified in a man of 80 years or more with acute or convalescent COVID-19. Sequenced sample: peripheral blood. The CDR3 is CASRERGGYTF. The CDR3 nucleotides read TGTGCCAGTAGGGAAAGGGGTGGCTACACCTTC.